The T cell receptor beta chain described here comes from a study of T cells in Graves' hyperthyroidism and ophthalmopathy (dated by TCRdb to about 2019). In the study overall: Peripheral blood samples were taken at the time of initial diagnosis, prior to any treatment. In addition, the study compared T-cell repertoires in thyroid tissue and in blood from roughly 6 Graves' hyperthyroidism patients. TCR V-J signatures able to tell the groups apart were searched for in a discovery cohort of about a hundred patients, of whom around 42 had Graves' ophthalmopathy and 55 to 60 had stable Graves' hyperthyroidism. The 100 discovery patients were divided at random into training and test sets in a 7:3 ratio. Following sampling, methimazole starting at 30 mg daily was given to hyperthyroidism patients, and high-dose intravenous methylprednisolone was given to ophthalmopathy patients. TCR Vbeta CDR3 sequencing of 130 to 150 peripheral blood samples (roughly 41 ophthalmopathy, 75 or so hyperthyroidism and about 17 progressor patients) is reported in the paper. Prospective prediction of ophthalmopathy was tested in an independent validation cohort of 18 hyperthyroidism patients and 17 patients who later progressed to ophthalmopathy.

The CDR3 sequence holds 16 residues, the cysteine and phenylalanine included. Just CDR3 DNA is preserved here, 48 bases in frame from base 1. The germline V gene encodes CDR1 MNHNS and CDR2 SASEGT. From V the trimming removes 6 bases and from J it removes 3 bases, while the gene matches leave 6 bases of the junction unaccounted for. Points the paper makes about the study in general: Sample size was not statistically predetermined, and blinding of investigators to group allocation was not performed. In cross-validation, a model built on a 13 V-J signature told ophthalmopathy apart from stable hyperthyroidism with approximately 90% sensitivity and roughly 83% specificity, and in testing the same model reached 80%/75%. Most expanded thyroid clonotypes (frequency above 0.001) were also found in blood, which suggests that blood repertoires may mirror thyroid immune responses. During validation, the model predicted progression to ophthalmopathy a median of roughly six months ahead of onset, with roughly 65% sensitivity and 72% to 80% specificity.

This clonotype came up many times. The clone's antigen remains unknown. No clone much larger than this one lies a single base away; base qualities are absent. The TCR beta CDR3 regions were amplified from RNA transcripts. The TCR CDR3 was subjected to a first round of RT-PCR using the HTBI primer set and the Qiagen OneStep RT-PCR kit. Libraries were constructed in a second round of multiplex PCR, after which size selection and purification were carried out. Paired-end sequencing of the libraries was performed with 100 bp reads on an Illumina HiSeq2000. The study's own analysis went as follows. SOAPnuke was used to process the raw data, throwing out any read that contained adapters or uncalled bases, had a mean Phred below 15, or lacked an exact constant-primer or identifier match. High-quality paired reads were merged using COPE v1.2.5, and each unique nucleotide sequence was defined as a clonotype. MiTCR v1.1 was used to align clonotypes to the IMGT TRBV, TRBD and TRBJ reference segments. The analysis included only V-J combinations with a frequency above 0.0001, which together covered more than 99% of the repertoires. A TCS score was defined as the ratio of F50 (clonal expansion) to E x V (chaos), with BLOSUM62-based TCRdist applied between CDR3 peptides within each V-J. Welch's t-statistics and random forest reduced roughly 540 V-J features to 10 to 15, which were used in a naive Bayes classifier (R e1071). The public reads were reprocessed in TCRdb via fastp at Q25 and MiXCR, keeping in-frame beta chains. Identical CDR3 protein sequences are pooled into one entry, listed with their most common genes and DNA. These V and J calls originate from TCRdb's pipeline instead of the authors' own analysis. The sample table contains about 400,000 distinct CDR3 sequences; only one count was recorded for 15% of them. The top ten constitute approximately 32% of the sample.

Graves' hyperthyroidism was defined as stable when no progression to ophthalmopathy occurred over 18 months of follow-up. The hyperthyroidism patients were between 18 and 65 years old and newly diagnosed, with a disease duration of less than 2 months. Exclusion was applied to patients with uncontrolled infections, other autoimmune diseases, pregnancy or lactation. Diagnoses relied on clinical symptoms, serum thyroxine and TRAb, thyroid ultrasound and orbital computed tomography. Ficoll-Paque density gradient centrifugation was used to isolate PBMCs from about 10 ml of fresh peripheral blood. Total RNA was extracted using Trizol reagent, and RNA quality was assessed on an Agilent 2100 Bioanalyzer.

The chain is assembled from TRBV6-1 and TRBJ2-3; 13 central nucleotides agree with TRBD2. The source is a woman under 40 with Graves' hyperthyroidism. Sequenced material: blood. The CDR3 loop reads CASRHRTSGSTDTQYF. The DNA sequence reads TGTGCCAGCAGGCATCGGACTAGCGGGAGTACAGATACGCAGTATTTT.